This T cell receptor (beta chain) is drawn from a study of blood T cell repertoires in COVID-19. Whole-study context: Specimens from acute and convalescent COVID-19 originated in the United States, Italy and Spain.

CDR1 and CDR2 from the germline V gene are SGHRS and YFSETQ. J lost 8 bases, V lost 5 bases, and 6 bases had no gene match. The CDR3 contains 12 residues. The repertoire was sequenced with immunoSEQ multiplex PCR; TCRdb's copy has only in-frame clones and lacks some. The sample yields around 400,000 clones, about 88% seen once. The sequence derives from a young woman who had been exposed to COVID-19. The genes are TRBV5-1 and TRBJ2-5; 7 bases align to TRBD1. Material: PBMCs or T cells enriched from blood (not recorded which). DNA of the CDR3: TGCGCCAGCAGGATTACAGGGGAAACCCAGTACTTC. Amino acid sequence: CASRITGETQYF.